These 3 T cell receptor beta chains were all obtained from the same sample, sequenced in a study of CD8+ T cells in alopecia areata. The authors extracted RNA and reverse transcribed it into cDNA as the sequencing template. Libraries were prepared by immunoSEQ multiplex PCR; TCRdb keeps only in-frame clonotypes and omits some of them. The sample shows roughly 120,000 clones, less than 45% of them seen only once. Sequencing was carried out using CD4+ T cells sorted from blood. These receptors were taken from a human donor with alopecia areata.

The chain links TRBV4-3 to TRBJ1-1, with D unclear. Germline CDR1 LGHNA, CDR2 YSLEER. Deletions cut 1 base from V and 0 bases from J, with 9 bases between. There are 15 residues in the CDR3. The CDR3 sequence is CASSQVLGMNTEAFF. DNA of the CDR3: TGCGCCAGCAGCCAAGTTTTAGGGATGAACACTGAAGCTTTCTTT.

The chain combines TRBV9 with TRBJ1-2; D gene uncertain. The CDR3 runs 13 residues. V lost 3 bases and J 4 bases, leaving 10 bases between the germline ends. CDR1 and CDR2 (germline): SGDLS, YYNGEE. CDR3 bases: TGTGCCAGCAGCGCCGGAAGAGGCTATGGCTACACCTTC. Translated: CASSAGRGYGYTF.

The CDR3 DNA follows: TGTGCCAGCAAGGGGACAGGGAATACCTGGGGCGGGGAGCTGTTTTTT. This codes for CASKGTGNTWGGELFF. The chain employs TRBV27 and TRBJ2-2; 9 bases fit TRBD1. The CDR3 consists of 16 residues. V shed 7 bases and J 7 bases; nucleotides not matched to a gene: 13. Germline lookup yields CDR1 MNHEY and CDR2 SMNVEV (reference sequence).